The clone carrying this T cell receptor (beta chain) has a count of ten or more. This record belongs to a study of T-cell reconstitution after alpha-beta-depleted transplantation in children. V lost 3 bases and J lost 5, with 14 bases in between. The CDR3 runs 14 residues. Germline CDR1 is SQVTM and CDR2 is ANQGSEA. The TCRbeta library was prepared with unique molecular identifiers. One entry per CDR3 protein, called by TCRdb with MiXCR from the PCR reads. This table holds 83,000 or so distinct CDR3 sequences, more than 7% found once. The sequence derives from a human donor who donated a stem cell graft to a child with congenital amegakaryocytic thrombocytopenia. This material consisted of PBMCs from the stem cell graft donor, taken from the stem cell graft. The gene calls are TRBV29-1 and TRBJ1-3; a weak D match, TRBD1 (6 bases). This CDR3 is CSVERSDSRNTIYF. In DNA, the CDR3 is TGCAGCGTTGAGCGTTCGGACAGTAGAAACACCATATATTTT.